Sequencing of this TCR beta chain was carried out in a study of blood T cell repertoires in COVID-19. Assay used: immunoSEQ multiplex PCR; TCRdb lists only in-frame clones, some missing. The sample lists 150,000 to 200,000 clones, 80% seen once, with over 13% in the top ten. Recruitment covered 25 or so US areas and drew participants whose ages spanned about 18 to 90 years. The origin of this receptor is a man in his fifties or sixties who had been exposed to COVID-19. Input material: PBMCs or T cells enriched from blood (not recorded which).

The CDR3 here is CASSYHRGMNTEAFF. The CDR3 DNA is TGTGCCAGCAGTTATCATCGGGGGATGAACACTGAAGCTTTCTTT. The rearrangement joins TRBV6-5 to TRBJ1-1; TRBD1 might be the D (5 bases). Germline V gives CDR1 MNHEY, CDR2 SVGAGI. Trimming cost V 3 bases and J 0 bases, with 11 bases left between them. The CDR3 runs to 15 residues.